This T cell receptor (beta chain) was sequenced for a study of control samples from healthy donors and cancer patients. Germline V lookup: CDR1 SNHLY, CDR2 FYNNEI. The CDR3 is 13 residues long. Between the trimmed V and J ends, which lost 0 bases and 8 bases, there was a span of 10 bases. The data were produced by immunoSEQ multiplex PCR, yet TCRdb's version contains in-frame clones alone and is incomplete. The table includes 65,000 to 85,000 clones, about 87% detected once. The clonotype was recovered from a woman aged 45 to 65 with head and neck cancer. The sequencing input was PBMCs. The V and J genes are TRBV2 and TRBJ1-1; D not certain. The CDR3 DNA follows: TGTGCCAGCAGTGAAGCAACCGGTGCAGAAGCTTTCTTT. Translation gives CASSEATGAEAFF.